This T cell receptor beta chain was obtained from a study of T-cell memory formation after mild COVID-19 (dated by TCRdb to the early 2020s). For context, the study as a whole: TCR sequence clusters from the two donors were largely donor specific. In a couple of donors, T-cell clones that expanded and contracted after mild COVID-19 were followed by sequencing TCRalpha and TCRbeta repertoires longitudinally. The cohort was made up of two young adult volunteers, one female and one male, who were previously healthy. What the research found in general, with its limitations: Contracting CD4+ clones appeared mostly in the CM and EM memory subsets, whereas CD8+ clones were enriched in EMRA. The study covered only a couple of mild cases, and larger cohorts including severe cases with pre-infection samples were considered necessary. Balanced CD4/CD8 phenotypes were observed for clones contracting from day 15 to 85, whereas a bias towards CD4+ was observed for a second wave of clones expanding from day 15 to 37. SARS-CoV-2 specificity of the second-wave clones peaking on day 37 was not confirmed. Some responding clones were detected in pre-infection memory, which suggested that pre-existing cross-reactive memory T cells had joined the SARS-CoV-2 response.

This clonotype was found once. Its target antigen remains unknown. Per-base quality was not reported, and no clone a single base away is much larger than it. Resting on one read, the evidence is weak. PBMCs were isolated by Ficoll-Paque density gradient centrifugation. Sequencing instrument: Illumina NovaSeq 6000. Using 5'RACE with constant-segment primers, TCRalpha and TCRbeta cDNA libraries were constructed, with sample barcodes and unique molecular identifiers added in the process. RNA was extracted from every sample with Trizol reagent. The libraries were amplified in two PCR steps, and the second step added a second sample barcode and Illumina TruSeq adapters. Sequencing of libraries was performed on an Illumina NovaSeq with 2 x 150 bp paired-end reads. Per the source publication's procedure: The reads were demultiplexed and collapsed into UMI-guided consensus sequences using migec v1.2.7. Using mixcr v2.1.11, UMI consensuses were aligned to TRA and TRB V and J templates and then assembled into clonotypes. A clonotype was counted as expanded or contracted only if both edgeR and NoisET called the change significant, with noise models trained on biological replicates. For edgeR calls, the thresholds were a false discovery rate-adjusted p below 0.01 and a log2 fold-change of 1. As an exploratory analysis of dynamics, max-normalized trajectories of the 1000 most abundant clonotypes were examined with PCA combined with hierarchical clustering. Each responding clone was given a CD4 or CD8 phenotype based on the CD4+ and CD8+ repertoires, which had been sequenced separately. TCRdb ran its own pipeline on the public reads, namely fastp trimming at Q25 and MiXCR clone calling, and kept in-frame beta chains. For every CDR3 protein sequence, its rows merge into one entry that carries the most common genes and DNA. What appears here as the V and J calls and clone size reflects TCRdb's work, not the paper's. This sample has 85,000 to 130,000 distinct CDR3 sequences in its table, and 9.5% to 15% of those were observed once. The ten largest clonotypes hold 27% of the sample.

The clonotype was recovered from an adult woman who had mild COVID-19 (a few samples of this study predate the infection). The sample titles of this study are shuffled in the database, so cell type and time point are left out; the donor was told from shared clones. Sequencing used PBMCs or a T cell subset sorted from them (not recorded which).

At the DNA level, the sequence is TGTGCCAGCAGCCGACAGGCTAGCGGGAGGCGCTACGAGCAGTACTTC. It translates to CASSRQASGRRYEQYF. Recombination linked TRBV11-3 to TRBJ2-7; a stretch of 11 junction bases matches TRBD2. Via the germline V gene, CDR1 is SGHNT and CDR2 YENEEA. Counted from cysteine to phenylalanine, this CDR3 has 16 amino acids. Only CDR3 DNA is held: 48 bases, read in frame from base 1. Ends trimmed: V by 5 bases, J by 3 bases; bases unmatched to a gene: 9.